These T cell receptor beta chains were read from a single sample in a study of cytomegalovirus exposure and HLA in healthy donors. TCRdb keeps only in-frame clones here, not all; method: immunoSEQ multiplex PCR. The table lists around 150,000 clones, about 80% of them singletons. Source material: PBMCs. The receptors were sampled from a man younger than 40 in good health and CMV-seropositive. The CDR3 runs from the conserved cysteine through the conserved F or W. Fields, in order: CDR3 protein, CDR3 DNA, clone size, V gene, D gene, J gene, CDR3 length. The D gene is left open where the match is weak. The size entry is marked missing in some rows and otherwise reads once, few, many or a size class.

CDR3: CATEKGGSNYGYTF; DNA: TGTGCCACCGAGAAAGGGGGTTCTAACTATGGCTACACCTTC; size: once; V: TRBV19; D: .; J: TRBJ1-2; length: 14
CDR3: CASSLAYGGTEAFF; DNA: TGCGCCAGCAGCTTGGCCTACGGGGGCACTGAAGCTTTCTTT; size: once; V: TRBV5-1; D: .; J: TRBJ1-1; length: 14
CDR3: CASSPLPGQGWTGANVLTF; DNA: TGCGCCAGCAGCCCGCTACCGGGACAGGGGTGGACTGGGGCCAACGTCCTGACTTTC; size: once; V: TRBV5-1; D: TRBD1; J: TRBJ2-6; length: 19
CDR3: CASSQVLAGGSTDTQYF; DNA: TGCGCCAGCAGCCAAGTCTTAGCGGGAGGTAGCACAGATACGCAGTATTTT; size: .; V: TRBV4-1; D: TRBD2; J: TRBJ2-3; length: 17
CDR3: CASSQLAGGGWEYEQFF; DNA: TGTGCCAGCAGCCAACTAGCGGGAGGGGGTTGGGAATATGAGCAGTTCTTC; size: .; V: TRBV4-2; D: TRBD2; J: TRBJ2-1; length: 17
CDR3: CATSGRQGRFDGYTF; DNA: TGTGCCACCAGCGGAAGACAGGGCAGGTTTGATGGCTACACCTTC; size: few; V: TRBV15; D: TRBD1; J: TRBJ1-2; length: 15
CDR3: CATSRDRKGGRSYGYTF; DNA: TGTGCCACCAGCAGAGATCGCAAGGGAGGGAGATCCTATGGCTACACCTTC; size: .; V: TRBV15; D: .; J: TRBJ1-2; length: 17
CDR3: CATSRVGGTGFGYTF; DNA: TGTGCCACCAGCAGAGTAGGAGGGACAGGGTTCGGCTACACCTTC; size: .; V: TRBV15; D: TRBD1; J: TRBJ1-2; length: 15
CDR3: CASSPPGQNRPQHF; DNA: TGTGCCAGCAGCCCCCCGGGACAGAACCGGCCCCAGCATTTT; size: .; V: TRBV14; D: TRBD1; J: TRBJ1-5; length: 14
CDR3: CSSLELDGYTF; DNA: TGCAGCTCCCTCGAGTTGGATGGCTACACCTTC; size: few; V: TRBV29-1; D: .; J: TRBJ1-2; length: 11
CDR3: CASSYSMAAGSHEQFF; DNA: TGTGCCAGCAGTTACTCGATGGCCGCGGGATCGCATGAGCAGTTCTTC; size: once; V: TRBV6-5; D: .; J: TRBJ2-1; length: 16
CDR3: CASSPLAGGARHEQFF; DNA: TGTGCCAGCTCACCTCTAGCGGGAGGAGCGCGGCATGAGCAGTTCTTC; size: .; V: TRBV18; D: TRBD2; J: TRBJ2-1; length: 16
CDR3: CASSQVGSGVGPGNTIYF; DNA: TGCGCCAGCAGCCAAGTGGGTTCGGGAGTCGGGCCTGGAAACACCATATATTTT; size: .; V: TRBV4-3; D: .; J: TRBJ1-3; length: 18
CDR3: CASSEQGWDSPLHF; DNA: TGTGCCAGCAGCGAACAGGGGTGGGATTCACCCCTCCACTTT; size: .; V: TRBV5-5; D: TRBD1; J: TRBJ1-6; length: 14
CDR3: CASSLVGQTNYGYTF; DNA: TGTGCCAGCAGCTTAGTGGGACAGACTAACTATGGCTACACCTTC; size: .; V: TRBV7-9; D: TRBD1; J: TRBJ1-2; length: 15
CDR3: CASSPGTGTYNEQFF; DNA: TGTGCCAGCAGCCCCGGGACTGGAACCTACAATGAGCAGTTCTTC; size: once; V: TRBV7-6; D: .; J: TRBJ2-1; length: 15
CDR3: CASSVGQGGTEAFF; DNA: TGTGCCAGCAGTGTTGGACAGGGGGGGACTGAAGCTTTCTTT; size: .; V: TRBV2; D: TRBD1; J: TRBJ1-1; length: 14
CDR3: CASSLVGGRAAGELFF; DNA: TGTGCCAGCAGCTTGGTCGGCGGGAGGGCGGCCGGGGAGCTGTTTTTT; size: .; V: TRBV11-3; D: TRBD2; J: TRBJ2-2; length: 16
CDR3: CAISETGGGAYTEAFF; DNA: TGTGCCATCAGTGAGACAGGAGGGGGCGCGTACACTGAAGCTTTCTTT; size: .; V: TRBV10-3; D: TRBD1; J: TRBJ1-1; length: 16
CDR3: CASSFGDRDSYEQYF; DNA: TGTGCCAGCAGCTTCGGGGACAGGGACTCCTACGAGCAGTACTTC; size: .; V: TRBV5-4; D: TRBD1; J: TRBJ2-7; length: 15
CDR3: CASSQYAGQQAYGYTF; DNA: TGTGCCAGCAGCCAATATGCGGGACAGCAAGCCTATGGCTACACCTTC; size: .; V: TRBV14; D: TRBD1; J: TRBJ1-2; length: 16
CDR3: CASRADRGNSPLHF; DNA: TGTGCCAGCAGAGCAGACAGGGGGAATTCACCCCTCCACTTT; size: .; V: TRBV7-3; D: TRBD1; J: TRBJ1-6; length: 14
CDR3: CASSSKDRADYGYTF; DNA: TGTGCCAGCAGCTCGAAGGACAGGGCTGACTATGGCTACACCTTC; size: .; V: TRBV7-2; D: TRBD1; J: TRBJ1-2; length: 15
CDR3: CASTGGSGRFNEQFF; DNA: TGTGCCAGCACGGGGGGGAGCGGGAGGTTCAATGAGCAGTTCTTC; size: once; V: TRBV5-4; D: TRBD2; J: TRBJ2-1; length: 15
CDR3: CASRFGTVGANVLTF; DNA: TGTGCAAGTCGCTTCGGGACAGTCGGGGCCAACGTCCTGACTTTC; size: few; V: TRBV12-2; D: .; J: TRBJ2-6; length: 15
CDR3: CASSQIRRGGYNEQFF; DNA: TGTGCCAGCAGCCAAATCCGGAGGGGGGGCTACAATGAGCAGTTCTTC; size: .; V: TRBV13; D: .; J: TRBJ2-1; length: 16
CDR3: CASGTGVFSGNTIYF; DNA: TGTGCCAGCGGTACAGGGGTCTTCTCTGGAAACACCATATATTTT; size: .; V: TRBV14; D: TRBD1; J: TRBJ1-3; length: 15
CDR3: CASSETTGYNEQFF; DNA: TGTGCCAGCAGCGAGACCACAGGGTACAATGAGCAGTTCTTC; size: once; V: TRBV6-6; D: .; J: TRBJ2-1; length: 14
CDR3: CASSETGTGARGYTF; DNA: TGTGCCAGCAGTGAAACCGGGACAGGGGCCCGTGGCTACACCTTC; size: .; V: TRBV6-1; D: TRBD1; J: TRBJ1-2; length: 15
CDR3: CASSLPLISTGNTIYF; DNA: TGTGCCAGCTCCCTCCCTTTGATCTCTACTGGAAACACCATATATTTT; size: .; V: TRBV18; D: .; J: TRBJ1-3; length: 16
CDR3: CASMRTGQGGAKLFF; DNA: TGTGCCAGCATGAGAACCGGACAGGGGGGAGCAAAACTGTTTTTT; size: once; V: TRBV2; D: TRBD1; J: TRBJ1-4; length: 15
CDR3: CSGSLGYEQFF; DNA: TGCAGCGGTTCACTAGGTTACGAGCAGTTCTTC; size: .; V: TRBV29-1; D: .; J: TRBJ2-1; length: 11
CDR3: CASTRFTGFGYTF; DNA: TGTGCCAGCACCCGATTCACAGGGTTTGGCTACACCTTC; size: .; V: TRBV7-2; D: .; J: TRBJ1-2; length: 13
CDR3: CASSLGTPNEQFF; DNA: TGTGCCAGCAGCTTGGGGACACCTAATGAGCAGTTCTTC; size: few; V: TRBV7-9; D: .; J: TRBJ2-1; length: 13
CDR3: CASSWTGAGEKLFF; DNA: TGTGCCAGCAGCTGGACAGGGGCGGGTGAAAAACTGTTTTTT; size: .; V: TRBV7-9; D: TRBD1; J: TRBJ1-4; length: 14
CDR3: CASSSYRGNEQFF; DNA: TGTGCCAGCAGCTCCTACAGGGGGAATGAGCAGTTCTTC; size: .; V: TRBV7-3; D: TRBD1; J: TRBJ2-1; length: 13
CDR3: CASSWGPSGKETDTQYF; DNA: TGTGCCAGCAGCTGGGGGCCTAGCGGGAAGGAGACAGATACGCAGTATTTT; size: .; V: TRBV7-9; D: TRBD2; J: TRBJ2-3; length: 17
CDR3: CASSQAQGLSKGEQYF; DNA: TGCGCCAGCAGCCAAGCGCAGGGGCTGTCGAAGGGCGAGCAGTACTTC; size: .; V: TRBV4-1; D: .; J: TRBJ2-7; length: 16
CDR3: CSVRSPSGGDGYTGELFF; DNA: TGCAGCGTGAGATCGCCTAGCGGGGGGGACGGGTACACCGGGGAGCTGTTTTTT; size: .; V: TRBV29-1; D: TRBD2; J: TRBJ2-2; length: 18
CDR3: CASSQGGDSEAFF; DNA: TGCGCCAGCAGCCAAGGCGGTGACAGCGAAGCTTTCTTT; size: .; V: TRBV4-3; D: .; J: TRBJ1-1; length: 13